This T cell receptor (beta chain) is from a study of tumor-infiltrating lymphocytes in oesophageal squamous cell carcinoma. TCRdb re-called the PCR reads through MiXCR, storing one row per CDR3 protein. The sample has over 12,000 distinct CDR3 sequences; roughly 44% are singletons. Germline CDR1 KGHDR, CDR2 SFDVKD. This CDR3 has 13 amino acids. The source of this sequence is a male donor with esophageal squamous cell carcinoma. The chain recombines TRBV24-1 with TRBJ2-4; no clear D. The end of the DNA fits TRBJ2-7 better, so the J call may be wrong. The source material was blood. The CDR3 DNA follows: TGTGCCACCAGTGATCCCAACTCCTACGAGCAGTACTTC. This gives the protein CATSDPNSYEQYF.